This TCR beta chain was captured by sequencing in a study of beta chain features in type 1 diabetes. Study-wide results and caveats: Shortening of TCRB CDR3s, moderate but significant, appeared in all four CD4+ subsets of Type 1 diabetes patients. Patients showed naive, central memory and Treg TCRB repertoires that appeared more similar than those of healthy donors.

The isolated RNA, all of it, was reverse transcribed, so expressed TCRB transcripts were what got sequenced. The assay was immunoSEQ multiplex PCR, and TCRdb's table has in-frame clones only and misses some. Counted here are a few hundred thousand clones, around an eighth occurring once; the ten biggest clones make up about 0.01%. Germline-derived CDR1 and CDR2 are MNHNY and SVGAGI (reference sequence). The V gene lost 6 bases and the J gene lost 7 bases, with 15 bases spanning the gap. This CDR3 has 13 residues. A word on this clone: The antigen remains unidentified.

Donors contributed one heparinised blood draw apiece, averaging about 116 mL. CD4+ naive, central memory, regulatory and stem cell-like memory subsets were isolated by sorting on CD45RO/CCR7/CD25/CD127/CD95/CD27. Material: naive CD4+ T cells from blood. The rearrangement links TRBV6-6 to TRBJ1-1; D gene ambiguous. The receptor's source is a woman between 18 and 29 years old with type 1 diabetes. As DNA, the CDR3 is TGTGCCAGCAGCTATCAGTCAACAGTTGAAGCTTTCTTT. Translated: CASSYQSTVEAFF.